The next 3 T cell receptor beta chains were all read from a single sample in a study of blood T cell repertoires in COVID-19. Sequencing used immunoSEQ multiplex PCR; TCRdb keeps in-frame clones, though not all of them. This table has 40,000 to 50,000 clones, around 87% appearing once. The sequencing input was peripheral blood. These receptors were obtained from a human donor in a cohort sampled during active COVID-19.

The V and J genes are TRBV4-3 and TRBJ2-7, with TRBD1 as a possible D gene (6 bases). Trimming cost V 1 base and J 6 bases, with 16 bases left between them. The CDR3 runs 15 residues. The germline CDR1 and CDR2 sequences are LGHNA and YSLEER. Here the CDR3 reads CASSQGRTGPFEQYF. DNA of the CDR3: TGCGCCAGCAGCCAAGGGAGAACAGGGCCCTTCGAGCAGTACTTC.

V gene TRBV5-6 combines with J gene TRBJ2-7; no definite D call. V lost 1 base and J lost 3, with 8 bases in between. The CDR3 is 13 residues long. Germline CDR1 SGHDT, CDR2 YYEEEE. DNA for the CDR3: TGTGCCAGCAGCTTGTTGGGCGACTACGAGCAGTACTTC. It encodes CASSLLGDYEQYF.

Only one count was recorded for this clone. This chain links TRBV7-8 with TRBJ2-7, with a possible D match to TRBD2 (6 bases). V was shortened by 5 bases and J by 3 bases, with 11 bases between the two germline ends. Per germline, CDR1 SGHVS and CDR2 FQNEAQ. The length of the CDR3 is 13 residues. CDR3 DNA sequence: TGTGCCAGCAGCGGCGGGACGGGCTACGAGCAGTACTTC. Translated, it gives CASSGGTGYEQYF.